The rows below give T cell receptor beta chains drawn from one sample of a study of blood T cell repertoires in COVID-19. Here immunoSEQ multiplex PCR was the method, and the copy in TCRdb shows in-frame clones only, minus some. The profile shows around 40,000 clones, roughly 85% of them singletons. The specimen sequenced was peripheral blood. The origin of the receptors is a man between 60 and 75 years old with active COVID-19. Both conserved end residues are part of each CDR3. Fields, in order: J gene, D gene, clone size, V gene, CDR3 protein, CDR3 DNA. A D gene is named only where the DNA matches it firmly. Where a row states a size, it is once, few, many or the class of an expanded clone; other rows omit it.

j_call: TRBJ1-3
d_call: NA
clone_size: NA
v_call: TRBV10-3
cdr3_aa: CAISESAAEGGNTIYF
cdr3_nt: TGTGCCATCAGTGAGTCGGCGGCGGAGGGTGGAAACACCATATATTTT

j_call: TRBJ2-1
d_call: TRBD2
clone_size: NA
v_call: TRBV5-1
cdr3_aa: CASALAGPSYNEQFF
cdr3_nt: TGCGCCAGCGCCCTAGCGGGACCATCCTACAATGAGCAGTTCTTC

j_call: TRBJ2-3
d_call: TRBD1
clone_size: NA
v_call: TRBV6-5
cdr3_aa: CASSYGGTGTDTQYF
cdr3_nt: TGTGCCAGCAGTTACGGGGGGACAGGTACAGATACGCAGTATTTT

j_call: TRBJ2-3
d_call: NA
clone_size: few
v_call: TRBV18
cdr3_aa: CASSPGGDTQYF
cdr3_nt: TGTGCCAGCTCACCGGGGGGAGATACGCAGTATTTT

j_call: TRBJ2-1
d_call: TRBD2
clone_size: NA
v_call: TRBV6-5
cdr3_aa: CASSRGTSIEQFF
cdr3_nt: TGTGCCAGCAGTCGCGGGACTAGTATTGAGCAGTTCTTC

j_call: TRBJ2-3
d_call: NA
clone_size: NA
v_call: TRBV6-4
cdr3_aa: CASSDQATDTQYF
cdr3_nt: TGTGCCAGCAGTGACCAGGCCACCGATACGCAGTATTTT

j_call: TRBJ2-7
d_call: TRBD1
clone_size: NA
v_call: TRBV6-5
cdr3_aa: CASNPGQLTYEQYF
cdr3_nt: TGTGCCAGCAACCCGGGACAGTTAACCTACGAGCAGTACTTC

j_call: TRBJ2-7
d_call: TRBD2
clone_size: NA
v_call: TRBV11-2
cdr3_aa: CASSLDIGSGSSYEQYF
cdr3_nt: TGTGCCAGCAGCTTAGATATAGGTAGCGGGAGCTCCTACGAGCAGTACTTC

j_call: TRBJ2-7
d_call: TRBD1
clone_size: NA
v_call: TRBV7-6
cdr3_aa: CASSYARDSAYEQYF
cdr3_nt: TGTGCCAGCAGCTATGCCCGGGACAGCGCCTACGAGCAGTACTTC

j_call: TRBJ2-2
d_call: NA
clone_size: NA
v_call: TRBV7-2
cdr3_aa: CASSSNSLNTGELFF
cdr3_nt: TGTGCCAGCAGCTCAAACTCCCTGAACACCGGGGAGCTGTTTTTT

j_call: TRBJ2-2
d_call: NA
clone_size: once
v_call: TRBV7-9
cdr3_aa: CASSLSAGVGELFF
cdr3_nt: TGTGCCAGCAGCTTAAGCGCAGGGGTCGGGGAGCTGTTTTTT

j_call: TRBJ2-1
d_call: TRBD2
clone_size: NA
v_call: TRBV28
cdr3_aa: CASSETTSGRFNNEQFF
cdr3_nt: TGTGCCAGCAGTGAAACGACTAGCGGGAGATTCAACAATGAGCAGTTCTTC

j_call: TRBJ2-5
d_call: TRBD2
clone_size: NA
v_call: TRBV5-4
cdr3_aa: CASSTDRFGGETQYF
cdr3_nt: TGTGCCAGCAGCACCGACCGGTTCGGGGGGGAGACCCAGTACTTC

j_call: TRBJ1-2
d_call: NA
clone_size: NA
v_call: TRBV7-8
cdr3_aa: CASSLARESGYTF
cdr3_nt: TGTGCCAGCAGCTTAGCGAGGGAAAGTGGCTACACCTTC

j_call: TRBJ2-3
d_call: NA
clone_size: once
v_call: TRBV7-8
cdr3_aa: CASGRGQFADTQYF
cdr3_nt: TGTGCCAGCGGACGGGGTCAGTTCGCAGATACGCAGTATTTT

j_call: TRBJ2-7
d_call: TRBD2
clone_size: NA
v_call: TRBV5-1
cdr3_aa: CASTLSGGSYEQYF
cdr3_nt: TGCGCCAGCACCCTTTCGGGGGGTTCCTACGAGCAGTACTTC

j_call: TRBJ1-4
d_call: NA
clone_size: NA
v_call: TRBV19
cdr3_aa: CASSMPGTNEKLFF
cdr3_nt: TGTGCCAGTAGTATGCCGGGAACTAATGAAAAACTGTTTTTT

j_call: TRBJ2-6
d_call: NA
clone_size: NA
v_call: TRBV15
cdr3_aa: CATSRESGANVLTF
cdr3_nt: TGTGCCACCAGCCGGGAGTCTGGGGCCAACGTCCTGACTTTC

j_call: TRBJ2-7
d_call: TRBD2
clone_size: NA
v_call: TRBV11-2
cdr3_aa: CASSSLAGSYEQYF
cdr3_nt: TGTGCCAGCAGCTCGCTAGCGGGCTCCTACGAGCAGTACTTC

j_call: TRBJ1-2
d_call: NA
clone_size: few
v_call: TRBV27
cdr3_aa: CASSFSTGSQLGYTF
cdr3_nt: TGTGCCAGCAGTTTTTCGACAGGCTCCCAGTTGGGCTACACCTTC

j_call: TRBJ1-2
d_call: NA
clone_size: NA
v_call: TRBV30
cdr3_aa: CAWSVTWGDGYTF
cdr3_nt: TGTGCCTGGAGTGTAACTTGGGGAGATGGCTACACCTTC

j_call: TRBJ2-7
d_call: NA
clone_size: NA
v_call: TRBV2
cdr3_aa: CASSSDYPAYEQYF
cdr3_nt: TGTGCCAGCAGTTCCGACTACCCCGCCTACGAGCAGTACTTC

j_call: TRBJ2-3
d_call: TRBD2
clone_size: NA
v_call: TRBV7-9
cdr3_aa: CASSSGTSGRSQYF
cdr3_nt: TGTGCCAGCAGCTCCGGGACTAGCGGGAGGTCGCAGTATTTT

j_call: TRBJ2-2
d_call: NA
clone_size: NA
v_call: TRBV9
cdr3_aa: CASSVSGNTGELFF
cdr3_nt: TGTGCCAGCAGCGTTAGCGGGAACACCGGGGAGCTGTTTTTT

j_call: TRBJ2-2
d_call: TRBD1
clone_size: NA
v_call: TRBV5-4
cdr3_aa: CASRAGQGNTGELFF
cdr3_nt: TGTGCCAGCAGGGCGGGACAGGGGAACACCGGGGAGCTGTTTTTT

j_call: TRBJ1-6
d_call: NA
clone_size: NA
v_call: TRBV7-2
cdr3_aa: CASSAGYNSPLHF
cdr3_nt: TGTGCCAGCAGCGCAGGGTACAATTCACCCCTCCACTTT

j_call: TRBJ1-1
d_call: TRBD1
clone_size: NA
v_call: TRBV3-1/TRBV3-2
cdr3_aa: CASRLGQDNTEAFF
cdr3_nt: TGTGCCAGCCGCCTAGGACAGGATAACACTGAAGCTTTCTTT

j_call: TRBJ2-7
d_call: TRBD1
clone_size: few
v_call: TRBV7-2
cdr3_aa: CASSWTMGQEYEQYF
cdr3_nt: TGTGCCAGCAGCTGGACCATGGGACAGGAGTACGAGCAGTACTTC

j_call: TRBJ2-7
d_call: NA
clone_size: once
v_call: TRBV5-1
cdr3_aa: CASSLMAGSEQYF
cdr3_nt: TGCGCCAGCAGCTTGATGGCGGGTTCCGAGCAGTACTTC

j_call: TRBJ1-3
d_call: NA
clone_size: NA
v_call: TRBV5-1
cdr3_aa: CASSFEPSSGNTIYF
cdr3_nt: TGCGCCAGCAGCTTTGAGCCGAGCTCTGGAAACACCATATATTTT

j_call: TRBJ2-7
d_call: TRBD2
clone_size: NA
v_call: TRBV2
cdr3_aa: CATYTGLAGEVNEQYF
cdr3_nt: TGTGCCACCTACACTGGACTAGCGGGAGAGGTGAACGAGCAGTACTTC

j_call: TRBJ1-1
d_call: TRBD1
clone_size: NA
v_call: TRBV28
cdr3_aa: CASRQGALEAFF
cdr3_nt: TGTGCCAGTAGACAGGGGGCCCTTGAAGCTTTCTTT

j_call: TRBJ2-5
d_call: NA
clone_size: NA
v_call: TRBV27
cdr3_aa: CASSHAPLRPRDRETQYF
cdr3_nt: TGTGCCAGCAGCCACGCCCCCTTGAGACCCAGGGATAGGGAGACCCAGTACTTC

j_call: TRBJ1-2
d_call: NA
clone_size: NA
v_call: TRBV4-3
cdr3_aa: CASSQDRETPTYTF
cdr3_nt: TGCGCCAGCAGCCAAGATCGGGAGACGCCGACTTACACCTTC

j_call: TRBJ1-5
d_call: NA
clone_size: once
v_call: TRBV7-2
cdr3_aa: CASSLGWGGQPQHF
cdr3_nt: TGTGCCAGCAGCTTAGGATGGGGGGGGCAGCCCCAGCATTTT

j_call: TRBJ2-7
d_call: NA
clone_size: NA
v_call: TRBV7-2
cdr3_aa: CASSLSTSGFEQYF
cdr3_nt: TGTGCCAGCAGCTTGTCTACGTCGGGGTTCGAGCAGTACTTC

j_call: TRBJ1-2
d_call: NA
clone_size: NA
v_call: TRBV7-2
cdr3_aa: CASSLQTGNYGYTF
cdr3_nt: TGTGCCAGCAGCTTGCAAACGGGGAACTATGGCTACACCTTC

j_call: TRBJ2-3
d_call: TRBD2
clone_size: NA
v_call: TRBV4-2
cdr3_aa: CASSQGIGTSGGTDTQYF
cdr3_nt: TGTGCCAGCAGCCAGGGAATCGGGACTAGCGGGGGCACAGATACGCAGTATTTT

j_call: TRBJ2-2
d_call: TRBD2
clone_size: NA
v_call: TRBV5-1
cdr3_aa: CASSAGLVTGELFF
cdr3_nt: TGCGCCAGCAGCGCGGGACTAGTCACCGGGGAGCTGTTTTTT

j_call: TRBJ2-1
d_call: NA
clone_size: NA
v_call: TRBV6-5
cdr3_aa: CASLNGKQQFF
cdr3_nt: TGTGCCAGCCTAAACGGGAAACAGCAGTTCTTC

j_call: TRBJ2-7
d_call: TRBD1
clone_size: NA
v_call: TRBV7-2
cdr3_aa: CASSLPTGGAYEQYF
cdr3_nt: TGTGCCAGCAGCTTACCGACAGGGGGGGCGTACGAGCAGTACTTC

j_call: TRBJ1-5
d_call: NA
clone_size: NA
v_call: TRBV4-2
cdr3_aa: CASSQDPEGPQHF
cdr3_nt: TGTGCCAGCAGCCAAGATCCCGAGGGGCCCCAGCATTTT

j_call: TRBJ1-1
d_call: TRBD1
clone_size: NA
v_call: TRBV5-1
cdr3_aa: CASTGSVDRGPTEAFF
cdr3_nt: TGCGCCAGCACCGGGTCCGTGGACAGGGGTCCCACTGAAGCTTTCTTT

j_call: TRBJ1-2
d_call: NA
clone_size: NA
v_call: TRBV10-3
cdr3_aa: CAISESGASGYTF
cdr3_nt: TGTGCCATCAGTGAGTCAGGGGCAAGTGGCTACACCTTC

j_call: TRBJ1-2
d_call: TRBD1
clone_size: once
v_call: TRBV2
cdr3_aa: CASSEEGQGYGYTF
cdr3_nt: TGTGCCAGCAGTGAAGAGGGACAGGGCTATGGCTACACCTTC